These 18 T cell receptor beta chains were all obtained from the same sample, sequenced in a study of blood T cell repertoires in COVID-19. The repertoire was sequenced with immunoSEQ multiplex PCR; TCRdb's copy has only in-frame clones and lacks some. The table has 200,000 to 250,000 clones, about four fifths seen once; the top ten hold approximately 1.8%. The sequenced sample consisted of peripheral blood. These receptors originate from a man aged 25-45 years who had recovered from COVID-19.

The CDR3 DNA is TGTGCCAGCAGTGTTGCAGGGGGCAATGAGCAGTTCTTC. Protein sequence: CASSVAGGNEQFF. The gene calls are TRBV25-1 and TRBJ2-1; 7 nucleotides agree with TRBD1. Germline V CDR1 and CDR2: MGHDK, SYGVNS. CDR3 length: 13 residues. With 4 bases clipped from V and 6 bases from J, the junction kept 3 bases outside the gene matches.

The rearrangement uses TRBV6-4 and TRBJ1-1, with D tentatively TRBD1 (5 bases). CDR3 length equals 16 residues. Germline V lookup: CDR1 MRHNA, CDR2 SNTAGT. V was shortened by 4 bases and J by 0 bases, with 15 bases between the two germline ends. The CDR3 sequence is CASSVGQGSVNTEAFF. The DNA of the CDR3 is TGTGCCAGCAGTGTGGGGCAGGGATCGGTGAACACTGAAGCTTTCTTT.

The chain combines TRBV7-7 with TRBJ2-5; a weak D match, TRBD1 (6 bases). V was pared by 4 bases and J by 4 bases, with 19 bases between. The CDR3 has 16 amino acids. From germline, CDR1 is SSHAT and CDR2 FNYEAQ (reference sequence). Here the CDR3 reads CASSSSPWTEGETQYF. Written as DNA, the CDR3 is TGTGCCAGCAGCTCATCCCCCTGGACAGAAGGAGAGACCCAGTACTTC.

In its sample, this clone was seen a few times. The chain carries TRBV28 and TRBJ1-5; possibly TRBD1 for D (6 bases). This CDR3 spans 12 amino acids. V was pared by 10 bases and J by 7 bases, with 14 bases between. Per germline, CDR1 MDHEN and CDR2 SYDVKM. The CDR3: CAIKGVRQPQHF. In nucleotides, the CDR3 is TGTGCCATAAAGGGGGTTCGGCAGCCCCAGCATTTT.

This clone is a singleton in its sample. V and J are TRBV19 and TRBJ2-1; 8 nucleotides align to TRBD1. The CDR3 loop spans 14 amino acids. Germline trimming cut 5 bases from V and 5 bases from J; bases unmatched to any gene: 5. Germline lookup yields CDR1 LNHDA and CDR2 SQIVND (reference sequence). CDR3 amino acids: CASSQQGGNNEQFF. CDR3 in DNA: TGTGCCAGTAGTCAACAGGGGGGAAACAATGAGCAGTTCTTC.

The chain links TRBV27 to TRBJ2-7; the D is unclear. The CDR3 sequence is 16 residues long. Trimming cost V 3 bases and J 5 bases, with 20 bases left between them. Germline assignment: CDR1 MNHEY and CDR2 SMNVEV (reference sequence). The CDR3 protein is CASSLRSPLLRNEQYV. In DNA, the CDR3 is TGTGCCAGCAGTTTGCGCAGCCCCTTGTTGAGGAACGAGCAGTACGTC.

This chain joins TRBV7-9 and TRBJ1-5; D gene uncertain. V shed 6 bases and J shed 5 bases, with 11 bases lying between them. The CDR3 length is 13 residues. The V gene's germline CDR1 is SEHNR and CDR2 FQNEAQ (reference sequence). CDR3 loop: CASSRGGDQPQHF. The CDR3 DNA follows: TGTGCCAGCAGTCGAGGCGGAGATCAGCCCCAGCATTTT.

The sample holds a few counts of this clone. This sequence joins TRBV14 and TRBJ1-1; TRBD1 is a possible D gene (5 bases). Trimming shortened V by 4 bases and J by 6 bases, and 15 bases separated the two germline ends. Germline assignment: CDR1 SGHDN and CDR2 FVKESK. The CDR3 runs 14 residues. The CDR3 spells CASSPLWGEAEAFF. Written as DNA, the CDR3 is TGTGCCAGCAGCCCTTTGTGGGGGGAGGCTGAAGCTTTCTTT.

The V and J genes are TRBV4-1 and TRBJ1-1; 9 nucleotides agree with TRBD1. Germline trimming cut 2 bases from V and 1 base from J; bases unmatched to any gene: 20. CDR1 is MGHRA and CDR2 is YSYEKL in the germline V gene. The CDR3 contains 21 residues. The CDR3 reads CASSQTDLRVGTGRGNTEAFF. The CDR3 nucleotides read TGCGCCAGCAGCCAAACCGACCTCCGGGTTGGGACAGGGAGGGGGAACACTGAAGCTTTCTTT.

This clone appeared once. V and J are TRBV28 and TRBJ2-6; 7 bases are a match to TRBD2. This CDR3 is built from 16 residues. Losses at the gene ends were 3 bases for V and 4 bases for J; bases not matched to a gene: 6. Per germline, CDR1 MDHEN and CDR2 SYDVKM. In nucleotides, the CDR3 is TGTGCCAGCAGTTTGGTCGGGGGGACGGGGGCCAACGTCCTGACTTTC. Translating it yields CASSLVGGTGANVLTF.

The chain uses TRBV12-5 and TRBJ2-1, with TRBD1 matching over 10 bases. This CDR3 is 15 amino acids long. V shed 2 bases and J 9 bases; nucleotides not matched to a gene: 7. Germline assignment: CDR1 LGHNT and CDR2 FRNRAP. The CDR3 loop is CASGLQRQGASEQFF. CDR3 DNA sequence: TGTGCTAGTGGTTTGCAACGACAGGGGGCTAGTGAGCAGTTCTTC.

Here the CDR3 reads CASSLTGTEEQQYV. The CDR3 nucleotides are TGCGCCAGCAGCTTGACCGGGACAGAGGAACAGCAGTACGTC. This chain links TRBV5-1 with TRBJ2-7; 7 nucleotides match TRBD1. CDR1 and CDR2 (germline): SGHRS, YFSETQ. The CDR3 totals 14 residues. With 1 base clipped from V and 8 bases from J, the junction kept 9 bases outside the gene matches.

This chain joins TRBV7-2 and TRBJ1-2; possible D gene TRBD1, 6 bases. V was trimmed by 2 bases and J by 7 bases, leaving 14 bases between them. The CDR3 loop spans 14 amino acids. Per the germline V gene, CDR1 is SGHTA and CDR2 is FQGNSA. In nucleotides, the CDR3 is TGTGCCAGCAGCTTATTGGGAGGGGGAAGTGGCTACACCTTC. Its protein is CASSLLGGGSGYTF.

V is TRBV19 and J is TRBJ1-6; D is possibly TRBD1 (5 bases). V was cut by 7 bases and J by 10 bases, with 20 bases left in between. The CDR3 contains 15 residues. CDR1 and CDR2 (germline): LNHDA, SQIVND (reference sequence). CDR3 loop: CASKAGSLGGSPLHF. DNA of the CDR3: TGTGCCAGTAAGGCAGGGTCACTGGGCGGATCACCCCTCCACTTT.

In nucleotides, the CDR3 is TGCGCCAGCAGGGGACAGGGGGACACTGAAGCTTTCTTT. It translates to CASRGQGDTEAFF. The chain is built from TRBV5-1 and TRBJ1-1; the match to TRBD1 covers 11 bases. This CDR3 is built from 13 residues. Germline V gene data show CDR1 as SGHRS and CDR2 as YFSETQ. The V segment lost 5 bases and the J segment 3 bases; nucleotides outside the gene matches: 0.

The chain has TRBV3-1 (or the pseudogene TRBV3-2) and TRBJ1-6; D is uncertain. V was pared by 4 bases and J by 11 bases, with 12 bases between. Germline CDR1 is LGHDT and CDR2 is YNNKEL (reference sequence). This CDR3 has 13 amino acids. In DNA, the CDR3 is TGTGCCAGCAGCCTACAGAGACGTCCACCCCTCCACTTT. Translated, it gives CASSLQRRPPLHF.

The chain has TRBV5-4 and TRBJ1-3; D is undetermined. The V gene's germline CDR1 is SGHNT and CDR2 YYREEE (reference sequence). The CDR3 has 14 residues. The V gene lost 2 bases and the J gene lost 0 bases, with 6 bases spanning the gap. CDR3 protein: CASSFGISGNTIYF. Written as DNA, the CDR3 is TGTGCCAGCAGCTTCGGGATCTCTGGAAACACCATATATTTT. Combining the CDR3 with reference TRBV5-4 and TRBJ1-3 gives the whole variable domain ETGVTQSPTHLIKTRGQQVTLRCSSQSGHNTVSWYQQALGQGPQFIFQYYREEENGRGNFPPRFSGLQFPNYSSELNVNALELDDSALYLCASSFGISGNTIYFGEGSWLTVV.

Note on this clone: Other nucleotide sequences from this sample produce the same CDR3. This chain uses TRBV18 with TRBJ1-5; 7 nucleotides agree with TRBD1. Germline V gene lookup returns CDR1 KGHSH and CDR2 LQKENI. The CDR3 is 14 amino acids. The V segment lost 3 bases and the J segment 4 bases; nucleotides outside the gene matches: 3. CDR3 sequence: CASSPGTDNQPQHF. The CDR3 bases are TGTGCCAGCTCACCCGGGACAGATAATCAGCCCCAGCATTTT.